A single sample is the source of the 20 T cell receptor beta chains below, sequenced in a study of blood T cell repertoires in COVID-19. The assay was immunoSEQ multiplex PCR, and TCRdb's table has in-frame clones only and misses some. The data hold 250,000 to 350,000 clones, with 87% observed a single time. Specimen: peripheral blood. The receptors were sampled from a woman aged 45-59 years who had recovered from COVID-19.

V is TRBV21-1 and J is TRBJ2-7; TRBD1, the D gene given by the table, was not confirmed from the DNA. TRBV21-1 is recorded as a pseudogene. The CDR3 has 15 amino acids. CDR3 nucleotide sequence: TGTGCCAGCAGCAAACAAAGGGGGAAAGGGGGCGAGCAGTACTTC. It specifies CASSKQRGKGGEQYF.

The CDR3 sequence is CSVVFWTGRGNTEAFF. DNA of the CDR3: TGCAGCGTTGTATTTTGGACAGGGCGGGGGAACACTGAAGCTTTCTTT. The chain joins TRBV29-1 to TRBJ1-1, with 8 bases matching TRBD1. Trimming removed 4 bases from V and 1 base from J; junction bases left unmatched: 11. The V gene's germline CDR1 is SQVTM and CDR2 ANQGSEA. This CDR3 contains 16 residues.

J is TRBJ1-4 and V is TRBV5-8, with a tentative D call TRBD1 (6 bases). The V end lost 3 bases, the J end lost 4 bases, and 10 bases lay between the germline ends. Germline lookup yields CDR1 SGHTS and CDR2 YDEGEE. CDR3 length: 14 amino acids. This CDR3 is CASSSGQINEKLFF. The CDR3 coding sequence is TGTGCCAGCAGCTCCGGACAGATTAATGAAAAACTGTTTTTT. The whole variable domain, remainder taken from reference TRBV5-8 and TRBJ1-4, is EAGVTQSPTHLIKTRGQQATLRCSPISGHTSVYWYQQALGLGLQFLLWYDEGEERNRGNFPPRFSGRQFPNYSSELNVNALELEDSALYLCASSSGQINEKLFFGSGTQLSVL.

The chain links TRBV5-1 to TRBJ2-7; 7 bases fit TRBD1. J was trimmed by 0 bases and V by 4 bases; bases with no gene match: 7. CDR1 SGHRS and CDR2 YFSETQ come from the germline V gene. The CDR3 totals 15 residues. The DNA for the CDR3 is TGCGCCAGCAGCCTCTACAGGGACAGCTCCTACGAGCAGTACTTC. Residues: CASSLYRDSSYEQYF.

This rearrangement joins TRBV5-4 to TRBJ2-2, with TRBD2 matching over 11 bases. Trimming at V came to 6 bases and at J to 4 bases, leaving 5 bases not matched to a gene. The CDR3 length is 15 residues. The germline CDR1 and CDR2 sequences are SGHNT and YYREEE (reference sequence). The CDR3 DNA is TGTGCCAGCACCCAACTAGCGGGAGTCACCGGGGAGCTGTTTTTT. This sequence encodes CASTQLAGVTGELFF.

The V call is TRBV2, the J call TRBJ2-3; 8 positions match TRBD2. Per germline, CDR1 SNHLY and CDR2 FYNNEI. The CDR3 sequence is 17 residues long. J gave up 5 bases and V 3 bases, and 13 bases lay outside the gene matches. CDR3 nucleotides: TGTGCCAGCAGTGATGTCGACCTAGCGGGTTTAATAGATACGCAGTATTTT. Protein product: CASSDVDLAGLIDTQYF. Drawing the rest from reference TRBV2 and TRBJ2-3, the complete variable domain is EPEVTQTPSHQVTQMGQEVILRCVPISNHLYFYWYRQILGQKVEFLVSFYNNEISEKSEIFDDQFSVERPDGSNFTLKIRSTKLEDSAMYFCASSDVDLAGLIDTQYFGPGTRLTVL.

The chain joins TRBV5-6 to TRBJ1-6; TRBD1 matches 8 bases. The V segment lost 3 bases and the J segment 7 bases; nucleotides outside the gene matches: 6. Germline V gene lookup returns CDR1 SGHDT and CDR2 YYEEEE. The length of the CDR3 is 15 residues. The CDR3 DNA reads as TGTGCCAGCAGCTGGGGGACAGGTTCCAATTCACCCCTCCACTTT. Encoded protein: CASSWGTGSNSPLHF.

The rearrangement joins TRBV19 to TRBJ2-7; possibly TRBD2 for D (6 bases). Trimming took off 5 bases at V and 1 base at J, with 18 bases between the two ends. CDR3 size: 16 residues. Germline assignment: CDR1 LNHDA and CDR2 SQIVND (reference sequence). This CDR3 reads CASSVSGGGSSYEQYF. The CDR3 DNA reads TGTGCCAGTAGTGTCTCAGGTGGGGGGTCATCCTACGAGCAGTACTTC.

The rearrangement uses TRBV27 and TRBJ1-1; no clear D gene. CDR3 length: 15 residues. V lost 5 bases and J 2 bases, leaving 15 bases between the germline ends. Per germline, CDR1 MNHEY and CDR2 SMNVEV (reference sequence). The CDR3 DNA reads TGTGCCAGCAGTCCCCGATCCAGGATCAACACTGAAGCTTTCTTT. Its translation is CASSPRSRINTEAFF.

V gene TRBV7-2 combines with J gene TRBJ1-6; TRBD1 is a possible D gene (5 bases). V lost 5 bases to trimming and J lost 7 bases, with 15 bases between them. The CDR3 has 15 amino acids. Germline loops: CDR1 SGHTA, CDR2 FQGNSA. CDR3 amino acids: CASSPSRGGNSPLHF. The CDR3 DNA sequence: TGTGCCAGCAGCCCGTCCCGGGGGGGAAATTCACCCCTCCACTTT.

This clone was observed many times. The CDR3 nucleotides read TGTGCCAGCAGCCCCGAGGGGGCGGACTACGAGCAGTACTTC. Residues: CASSPEGADYEQYF. The chain recombines TRBV16 with TRBJ2-7; TRBD1 agrees at 7 bases. V shed 4 bases, J shed 3 bases, and the junction held 6 bases outside the gene matches. There are 14 residues in the CDR3. The germline CDR1 and CDR2 sequences are KGHSY and FQNENV.

This clone was observed a few times. This sequence joins TRBV4-3 and TRBJ2-1, with 10 bases matching TRBD2. The germline CDR1 and CDR2 sequences are LGHNA and YSLEER. The length of the CDR3 is 17 residues. Trimming took 4 bases from V and 4 from J; bases not matched to a gene: 10. The CDR3 nucleotides are TGCGCCAGCAGCCTTAACCCGTCTAGCGGGGGTTACAATGAGCAGTTCTTC. Residues: CASSLNPSSGGYNEQFF.

V and J are TRBV10-2 and TRBJ2-3; D gene uncertain. This CDR3 region has 11 residues. From germline, CDR1 is WSHSY and CDR2 SAAADI. V was pared by 5 bases and J by 5 bases, with 5 bases between. The CDR3: CASSHKDTQYF. As DNA, the CDR3 is TGCGCCAGCAGTCACAAAGATACGCAGTATTTT.

This chain uses TRBV4-2 with TRBJ2-5; D is possibly TRBD2 (7 bases). Trimming removed 5 bases at V and 3 bases at J, with 16 bases between. Per the germline V gene, CDR1 is LGHNA and CDR2 is YNFKEQ. CDR3 length: 15 amino acids. In DNA form, the CDR3 reads TGTGCCAGCAGCTCGGTAGGGGGGAGGGAAGAGACCCAGTACTTC. It is translated as CASSSVGGREETQYF.

The chain employs TRBV7-3 and TRBJ2-1; 11 bases align to TRBD2. V lost 4 bases to trimming and J lost 7 bases; unmatched junction nucleotides: 15. From germline, CDR1 is SGHTA and CDR2 FQGTGA. This CDR3 contains 18 residues. In DNA, the CDR3 is TGTGCCAGCAGCTCCAACTCCCCCGGGACTAGCGGTGGAAATGAGCAGTTCTTC. It is translated as CASSSNSPGTSGGNEQFF. Together with reference TRBV7-3 and TRBJ2-1, the CDR3 gives the full variable domain: GAGVSQTPSNKVTEKGKYVELRCDPISGHTALYWYRQSLGQGPEFLIYFQGTGAADDSGLPNDRFFAVRPEGSVSTLKIQRTERGDSAVYLCASSSNSPGTSGGNEQFFGPGTRLTVL.

The gene calls are TRBV4-3 and TRBJ2-1, with D maybe TRBD2 (6 bases). The CDR3 consists of 15 residues. Per the germline V gene, CDR1 is LGHNA and CDR2 is YSLEER. V lost 1 base and J 8 bases, leaving 15 bases between the germline ends. CDR3 sequence (DNA): TGCGCCAGCAGCCAAGCCCCCATGGGAGGCGATGAGCAGTTCTTC. Translation: CASSQAPMGGDEQFF.

V gene TRBV5-1 combines with J gene TRBJ1-2, with D hard to call. Germline CDR1 SGHRS, CDR2 YFSETQ. The germline V and J ends were trimmed by 3 bases and 9 bases, with 15 bases remaining between them. The CDR3 consists of 13 residues. The CDR3 DNA sequence: TGCGCCAGCAGCTACCAAGCGACCGTCCGCTACACCTTC. Protein product: CASSYQATVRYTF.

This sequence joins TRBV12-3 or TRBV12-4 and TRBJ1-1, with 7 positions matching TRBD1. This CDR3 has 13 amino acids. J lost 6 bases, V lost 6 bases, and 7 bases had no gene match. Here the CDR3 DNA reads TGTGCCAGCAGAGTCACAGGGGTGGCTGAAGCTTTCTTT. Its protein is CASRVTGVAEAFF.

V is TRBV9 and J is TRBJ1-2; 7 bases align to TRBD1. There are 17 residues in the CDR3. J lost 4 bases, V lost 3 bases, and 15 bases had no gene match. CDR1 SGDLS and CDR2 YYNGEE come from the germline V gene. In nucleotides, the CDR3 is TGTGCCAGCAGCGCGATTTTACCGGGACAGTTCCTCTATGGCTACACCTTC. Residues: CASSAILPGQFLYGYTF.

The chain combines TRBV7-3 with TRBJ1-1; D gene ambiguous. CDR3 length equals 14 residues. The germline gives CDR1 SGHTA, CDR2 FQGTGA. V was shortened by 2 bases and J by 0 bases, with 7 bases between the two germline ends. CDR3 protein: CASSLSGLNTEAFF. CDR3 in DNA: TGTGCCAGCAGCTTATCGGGTCTGAACACTGAAGCTTTCTTT.